The rows below give T cell receptor beta chains drawn from one sample of a study of blood T cell repertoires in COVID-19. Produced via immunoSEQ multiplex PCR; TCRdb's table is partial and in-frame only. The table has a few hundred thousand clones, approximately 88% seen once; the top ten hold over 4.5%. Material: PBMCs or T cells enriched from blood (not recorded which). The source of these receptors is a man aged 25 to 45 who had recovered from COVID-19. The CDR3 runs from the conserved cysteine through the conserved F or W. A D gene is named only where the DNA matches it firmly. Some rows have no size entry. The others give once, few or many, or a class for an expanded clone.

clone_size: NA
j_call: TRBJ1-1
v_call: TRBV5-4
d_call: NA
cdr3_aa: CASSLDSSVNTEAFF
cdr3_nt: TGTGCCAGCAGCTTGGATTCGTCCGTGAACACTGAAGCTTTCTTT

clone_size: NA
j_call: TRBJ1-6
v_call: TRBV5-1
d_call: TRBD1
cdr3_aa: CASSLTGQADLPLHF
cdr3_nt: TGCGCCAGCAGCTTGACCGGACAGGCGGACTTACCCCTCCACTTT

clone_size: NA
j_call: TRBJ2-3
v_call: TRBV18
d_call: TRBD1
cdr3_aa: CASSLTGGDTQYF
cdr3_nt: TGTGCCAGCTCACTCACAGGGGGAGATACGCAGTATTTT

clone_size: NA
j_call: TRBJ1-1
v_call: TRBV2
d_call: TRBD1
cdr3_aa: CASSPGQGGLTEAFF
cdr3_nt: TGTGCCAGCAGCCCGGGACAGGGGGGTTTGACTGAAGCTTTCTTT

clone_size: NA
j_call: TRBJ1-2
v_call: TRBV30
d_call: NA
cdr3_aa: CAWSVGGYGYTF
cdr3_nt: TGTGCCTGGAGTGTCGGAGGGTATGGCTACACCTTC

clone_size: few
j_call: TRBJ1-2
v_call: TRBV5-3
d_call: TRBD1
cdr3_aa: CARSIGQGARGYTF
cdr3_nt: TGTGCCAGAAGCATAGGACAGGGGGCGCGTGGCTACACCTTC

clone_size: once
j_call: TRBJ2-2
v_call: TRBV27
d_call: NA
cdr3_aa: CASSFKPRNTGELFF
cdr3_nt: TGTGCCAGCAGTTTCAAGCCGAGGAACACCGGGGAGCTGTTTTTT

clone_size: NA
j_call: TRBJ2-5
v_call: TRBV30
d_call: TRBD2
cdr3_aa: CAWSVIAGDQETQYF
cdr3_nt: TGTGCCTGGAGTGTAATAGCGGGGGATCAAGAGACCCAGTACTTC

clone_size: NA
j_call: TRBJ2-2
v_call: TRBV5-4
d_call: TRBD1
cdr3_aa: CASSLTGAATGELFF
cdr3_nt: TGTGCCAGCAGCTTGACAGGGGCTGCCACCGGGGAGCTGTTTTTT

clone_size: NA
j_call: TRBJ2-2
v_call: TRBV5-1
d_call: NA
cdr3_aa: CASSFSGNTGELFF
cdr3_nt: TGCGCCAGCAGCTTTTCAGGGAACACCGGGGAGCTGTTTTTT

clone_size: NA
j_call: TRBJ2-3
v_call: TRBV5-1
d_call: NA
cdr3_aa: CASSLASPDTQYF
cdr3_nt: TGCGCCAGCAGCTTGGCTAGCCCAGATACGCAGTATTTT

clone_size: NA
j_call: TRBJ2-1
v_call: TRBV28
d_call: TRBD1
cdr3_aa: CASSLGDRGLNEQFF
cdr3_nt: TGTGCCAGCAGTTTAGGGGACAGGGGGCTCAATGAGCAGTTCTTC

clone_size: NA
j_call: TRBJ2-7
v_call: TRBV12-3/TRBV12-4
d_call: NA
cdr3_aa: CASSFGRPYEQYF
cdr3_nt: TGTGCCAGCAGTTTTGGCAGGCCCTACGAGCAGTACTTC

clone_size: NA
j_call: TRBJ2-5
v_call: TRBV6-5
d_call: TRBD2
cdr3_aa: CASRTRGGKETQYF
cdr3_nt: TGTGCCAGCAGAACGCGCGGGGGGAAAGAGACCCAGTACTTC

clone_size: NA
j_call: TRBJ2-7
v_call: TRBV9
d_call: TRBD1
cdr3_aa: CASSTGTGIRYEQYF
cdr3_nt: TGTGCCAGCAGCACAGGGACAGGGATTAGATACGAGCAGTACTTC

clone_size: NA
j_call: TRBJ1-4
v_call: TRBV5-1
d_call: TRBD1
cdr3_aa: CASSSEGALGEKLFF
cdr3_nt: TGCGCCAGCAGCTCGGAGGGGGCGCTTGGTGAAAAACTGTTTTTT

clone_size: NA
j_call: TRBJ2-5
v_call: TRBV9
d_call: NA
cdr3_aa: CASSVVTGETQYF
cdr3_nt: TGTGCCAGCAGCGTAGTAACGGGAGAGACCCAGTACTTC

clone_size: NA
j_call: TRBJ1-1
v_call: TRBV28
d_call: NA
cdr3_aa: CASTPGTEAFF
cdr3_nt: TGTGCCAGCACCCCAGGCACTGAAGCTTTCTTT

clone_size: NA
j_call: TRBJ1-2
v_call: TRBV19
d_call: TRBD1
cdr3_aa: CASKDRDHYGYTF
cdr3_nt: TGTGCCAGTAAAGACAGGGACCACTATGGCTACACCTTC

clone_size: NA
j_call: TRBJ1-2
v_call: TRBV6-5
d_call: NA
cdr3_aa: CASSNLKRWTYGYTF
cdr3_nt: TGTGCCAGCAGTAACTTAAAAAGGTGGACTTATGGCTACACCTTC

clone_size: NA
j_call: TRBJ1-5
v_call: TRBV5-1
d_call: TRBD1
cdr3_aa: CASSLEGTGSQPQHF
cdr3_nt: TGCGCCAGCAGCTTGGAAGGGACAGGGTCTCAGCCCCAGCATTTT

clone_size: NA
j_call: TRBJ2-1
v_call: TRBV10-3
d_call: TRBD2
cdr3_aa: CAIGAGGHNEQFF
cdr3_nt: TGTGCCATCGGGGCGGGGGGCCACAATGAGCAGTTCTTC

clone_size: NA
j_call: TRBJ1-1
v_call: TRBV12-3/TRBV12-4
d_call: NA
cdr3_aa: CASSWPVGEAFF
cdr3_nt: TGTGCCAGCAGTTGGCCTGTTGGTGAAGCTTTCTTT

clone_size: NA
j_call: TRBJ2-3
v_call: TRBV11-3
d_call: NA
cdr3_aa: CASSFTSESTDTQYF
cdr3_nt: TGTGCCAGCAGCTTCACCTCAGAAAGCACAGATACGCAGTATTTT

clone_size: NA
j_call: TRBJ1-3
v_call: TRBV21-1
d_call: NA
cdr3_aa: CASSSLIGGDGNTIYF
cdr3_nt: TGTGCCAGCAGCTCCCTCATAGGGGGAGACGGAAACACCATATATTTT

clone_size: NA
j_call: TRBJ2-3
v_call: TRBV4-1
d_call: NA
cdr3_aa: CASSQEGSEERNTDTQYF
cdr3_nt: TGCGCCAGCAGCCAAGAAGGGTCTGAGGAGCGGAACACAGATACGCAGTATTTT

clone_size: NA
j_call: TRBJ2-3
v_call: TRBV4-1
d_call: TRBD2
cdr3_aa: CASSQDLVWEPSGGETDTQYF
cdr3_nt: TGCGCCAGCAGCCAAGACCTGGTCTGGGAACCTAGCGGGGGGGAAACAGATACGCAGTATTTT

clone_size: NA
j_call: TRBJ1-1
v_call: TRBV7-8
d_call: NA
cdr3_aa: CASSPKRLNTEAFF
cdr3_nt: TGTGCCAGCAGCCCTAAGAGGCTGAACACTGAAGCTTTCTTT

clone_size: NA
j_call: TRBJ2-7
v_call: TRBV3-1/TRBV3-2
d_call: TRBD2
cdr3_aa: CASSLAGASSYEQYF
cdr3_nt: TGTGCCAGCAGCCTAGCGGGGGCCTCCTCCTACGAGCAGTACTTC

clone_size: NA
j_call: TRBJ1-1
v_call: TRBV2
d_call: NA
cdr3_aa: CASSPRPSTEAFF
cdr3_nt: TGTGCCAGCAGTCCTAGACCGAGCACTGAAGCTTTCTTT

clone_size: NA
j_call: TRBJ1-1
v_call: TRBV30
d_call: NA
cdr3_aa: CAWIRGMNTEAFF
cdr3_nt: TGTGCCTGGATTCGCGGGATGAACACTGAAGCTTTCTTT

clone_size: NA
j_call: TRBJ2-7
v_call: TRBV13
d_call: TRBD1
cdr3_aa: CASSSGTGPPYEQYF
cdr3_nt: TGTGCCAGCAGCTCCGGGACAGGGCCCCCCTACGAGCAGTACTTC

clone_size: few
j_call: TRBJ1-1
v_call: TRBV30
d_call: NA
cdr3_aa: CAWSEGIEGNTEAFF
cdr3_nt: TGTGCCTGGAGTGAGGGTATTGAGGGAAACACTGAAGCTTTCTTT

clone_size: NA
j_call: TRBJ2-3
v_call: TRBV5-6
d_call: TRBD1
cdr3_aa: CASSAGTEASWNF
cdr3_nt: TGTGCCAGCAGCGCCGGGACAGAGGCCTCCTGGAATTTT

clone_size: once
j_call: TRBJ2-2
v_call: TRBV19
d_call: TRBD1
cdr3_aa: CASSIDRGLAGELFF
cdr3_nt: TGTGCCAGTAGTATAGACAGGGGGCTTGCCGGGGAGCTGTTTTTT

clone_size: NA
j_call: TRBJ1-2
v_call: TRBV18
d_call: NA
cdr3_aa: CASSPRQSFYTF
cdr3_nt: TGTGCCAGCTCACCACGACAGTCATTCTACACCTTC